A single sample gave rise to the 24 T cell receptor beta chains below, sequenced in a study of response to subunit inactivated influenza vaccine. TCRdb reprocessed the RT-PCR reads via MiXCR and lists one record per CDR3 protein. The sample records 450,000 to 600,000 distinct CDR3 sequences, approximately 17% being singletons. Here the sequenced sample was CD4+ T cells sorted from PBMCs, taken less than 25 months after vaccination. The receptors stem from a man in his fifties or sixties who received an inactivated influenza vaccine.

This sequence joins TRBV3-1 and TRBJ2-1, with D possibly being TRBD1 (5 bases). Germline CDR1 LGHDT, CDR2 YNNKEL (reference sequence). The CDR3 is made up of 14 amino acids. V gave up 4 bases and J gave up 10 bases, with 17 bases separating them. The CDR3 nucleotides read TGTGCCAGCAGCCCGGATAGGGGCCTCCGGGAGCAGTTCTTC. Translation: CASSPDRGLREQFF.

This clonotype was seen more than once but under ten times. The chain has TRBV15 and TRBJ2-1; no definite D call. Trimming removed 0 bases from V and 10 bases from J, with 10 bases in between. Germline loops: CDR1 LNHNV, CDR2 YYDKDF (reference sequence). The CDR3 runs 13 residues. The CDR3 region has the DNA TGTGCCACCAGCAGAGAATCTTTCGGGGAGCAGTTCTTC. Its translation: CATSRESFGEQFF.

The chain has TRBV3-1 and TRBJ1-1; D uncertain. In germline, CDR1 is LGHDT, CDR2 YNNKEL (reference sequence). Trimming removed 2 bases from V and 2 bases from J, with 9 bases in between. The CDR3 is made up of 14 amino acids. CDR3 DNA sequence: TGTGCCAGCAGCCAATTCGAGATTAACACTGAAGCTTTCTTT. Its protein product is CASSQFEINTEAFF. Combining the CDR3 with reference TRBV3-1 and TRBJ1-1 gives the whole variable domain DTAVSQTPKYLVTQMGNDKSIKCEQNLGHDTMYWYKQDSKKFLKIMFSYNNKELIINETVPNRFSPKSPDKAHLNLHINSLELGDSAVYFCASSQFEINTEAFFGQGTRLTVV.

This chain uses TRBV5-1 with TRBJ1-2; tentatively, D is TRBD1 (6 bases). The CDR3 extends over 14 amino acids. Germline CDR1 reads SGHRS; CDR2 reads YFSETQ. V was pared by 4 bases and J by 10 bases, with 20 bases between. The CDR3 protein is CASSLTPGQQIYTF. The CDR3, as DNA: TGCGCCAGCAGCCTTACCCCCGGACAGCAAATCTACACCTTC.

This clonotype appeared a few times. CDR3 sequence (DNA): TGTGCCAGCAGCTCCTATCCGGCGGGGGGCCCATACGAGCAGTACTTC. It encodes CASSSYPAGGPYEQYF. The V call is TRBV7-2, the J call TRBJ2-7; TRBD2 aligns across 8 bases. Germline trimming cut 4 bases from V and 4 bases from J; bases unmatched to any gene: 12. CDR1 is SGHTA and CDR2 is FQGNSA in the germline V gene. The CDR3 has 16 residues.

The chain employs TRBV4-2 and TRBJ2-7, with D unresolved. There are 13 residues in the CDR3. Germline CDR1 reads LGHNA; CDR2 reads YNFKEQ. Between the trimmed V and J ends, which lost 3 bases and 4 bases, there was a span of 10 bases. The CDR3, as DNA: TGTGCCAGCAGCCAGAGATGGGGATACGAGCAGTACTTC. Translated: CASSQRWGYEQYF.

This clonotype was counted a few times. CDR3 region: CASSFGTSGEETQYF. In nucleotides, the CDR3 is TGCGCCAGCAGCTTCGGTACTAGCGGGGAGGAGACCCAGTACTTC. This chain connects TRBV5-1 to TRBJ2-5; TRBD2 matches at 10 bases. The germline CDR1 and CDR2 sequences are SGHRS and YFSETQ. V shed 2 bases, J shed 5 bases, and the junction held 6 bases outside the gene matches. The length of the CDR3 is 15 residues.

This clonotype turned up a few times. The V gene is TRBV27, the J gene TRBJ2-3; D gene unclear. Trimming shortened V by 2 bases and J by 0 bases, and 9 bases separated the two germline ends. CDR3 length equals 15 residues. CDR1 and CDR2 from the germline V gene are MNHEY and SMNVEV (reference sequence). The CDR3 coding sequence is TGTGCCAGCAGTTTAAGGGCTTTAAGCACAGATACGCAGTATTTT. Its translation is CASSLRALSTDTQYF.

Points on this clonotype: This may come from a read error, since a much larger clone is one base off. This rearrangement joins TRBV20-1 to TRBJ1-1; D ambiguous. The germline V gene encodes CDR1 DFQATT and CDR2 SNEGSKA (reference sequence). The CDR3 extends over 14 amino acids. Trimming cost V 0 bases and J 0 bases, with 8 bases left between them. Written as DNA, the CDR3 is TGCAGTGCTAGAGATTGGACGGTGAACACTGAAGCTTTCTTT. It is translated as CSARDWTVNTEAFF.

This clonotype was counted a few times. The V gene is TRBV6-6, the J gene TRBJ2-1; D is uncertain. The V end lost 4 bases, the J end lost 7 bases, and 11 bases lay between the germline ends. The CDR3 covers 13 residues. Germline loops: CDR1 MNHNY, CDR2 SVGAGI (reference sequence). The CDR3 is CASSSRLWNEQFF. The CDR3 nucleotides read TGTGCCAGCAGTTCCAGATTATGGAATGAGCAGTTCTTC.

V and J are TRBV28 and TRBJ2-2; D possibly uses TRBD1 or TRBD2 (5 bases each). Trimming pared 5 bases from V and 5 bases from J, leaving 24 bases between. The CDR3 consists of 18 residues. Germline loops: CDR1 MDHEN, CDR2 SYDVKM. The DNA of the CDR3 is TGTGCCAGCAGTCCCTACGATGGGTCAGGGAGTAAGACCGGGGAGCTGTTTTTT. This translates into CASSPYDGSGSKTGELFF.

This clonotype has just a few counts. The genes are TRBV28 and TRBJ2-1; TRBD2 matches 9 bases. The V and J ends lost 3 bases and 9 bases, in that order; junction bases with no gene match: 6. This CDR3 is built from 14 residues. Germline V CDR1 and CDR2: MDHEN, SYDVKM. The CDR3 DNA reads TGTGCCAGCAGTTTTCTAGCGGGGTTAGGTGAGCAGTTCTTC. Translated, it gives CASSFLAGLGEQFF.

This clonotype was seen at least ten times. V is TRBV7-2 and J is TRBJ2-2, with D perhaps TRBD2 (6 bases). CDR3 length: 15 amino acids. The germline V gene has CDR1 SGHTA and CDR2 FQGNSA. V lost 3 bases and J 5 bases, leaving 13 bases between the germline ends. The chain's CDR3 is CASSLVGSGTGELFF. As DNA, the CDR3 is TGTGCCAGCAGCTTGGTCGGGAGCGGTACCGGGGAGCTGTTTTTT. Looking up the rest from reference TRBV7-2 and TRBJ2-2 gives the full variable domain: GAGVSQSPSNKVTEKGKDVELRCDPISGHTALYWYRQSLGQGLEFLIYFQGNSAPDKSGLPSDRFSAERTGGSVSTLTIQRTQQEDSAVYLCASSLVGSGTGELFFGEGSRLTVL.

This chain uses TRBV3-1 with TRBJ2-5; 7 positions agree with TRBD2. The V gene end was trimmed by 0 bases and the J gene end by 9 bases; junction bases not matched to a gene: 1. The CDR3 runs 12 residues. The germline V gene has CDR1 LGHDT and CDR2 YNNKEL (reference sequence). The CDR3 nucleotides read TGTGCCAGCAGCCAAGATCGGGAGGCCCAGTACTTC. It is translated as CASSQDREAQYF.

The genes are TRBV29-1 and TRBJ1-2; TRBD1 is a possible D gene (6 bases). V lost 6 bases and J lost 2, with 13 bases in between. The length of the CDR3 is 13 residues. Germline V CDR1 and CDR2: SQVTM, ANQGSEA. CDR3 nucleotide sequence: TGCAGCGTCTCACAGGGTCAAAACTATGGCTACACCTTC. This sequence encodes CSVSQGQNYGYTF.

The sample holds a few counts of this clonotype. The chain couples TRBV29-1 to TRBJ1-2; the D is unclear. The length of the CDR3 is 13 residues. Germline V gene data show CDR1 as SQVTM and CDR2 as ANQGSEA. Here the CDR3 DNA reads TGCGCCCTCGAAGAGACGGGCCTGGGAGGCTACACCTTC. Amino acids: CALEETGLGGYTF.

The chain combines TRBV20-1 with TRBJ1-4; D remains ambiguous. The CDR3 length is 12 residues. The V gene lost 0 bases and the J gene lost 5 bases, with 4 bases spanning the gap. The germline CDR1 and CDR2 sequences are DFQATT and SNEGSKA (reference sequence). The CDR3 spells CSARDENEKLFF. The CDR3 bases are TGCAGTGCTAGAGACGAAAATGAAAAACTGTTTTTT.

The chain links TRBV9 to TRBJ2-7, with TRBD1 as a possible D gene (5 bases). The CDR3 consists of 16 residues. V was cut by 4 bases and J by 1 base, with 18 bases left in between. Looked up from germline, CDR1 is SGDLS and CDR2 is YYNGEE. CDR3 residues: CASSRGGQLESYEQYF. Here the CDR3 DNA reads TGTGCCAGCAGCCGTGGTGGACAACTGGAGTCCTACGAGCAGTACTTC.

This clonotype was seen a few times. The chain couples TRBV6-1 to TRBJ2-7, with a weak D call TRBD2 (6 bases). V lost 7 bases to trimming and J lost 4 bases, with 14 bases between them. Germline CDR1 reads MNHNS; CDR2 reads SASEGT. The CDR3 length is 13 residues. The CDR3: CASKRTNLYEQYF. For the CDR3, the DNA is TGTGCCAGCAAACGGACTAATCTTTACGAGCAGTACTTC.

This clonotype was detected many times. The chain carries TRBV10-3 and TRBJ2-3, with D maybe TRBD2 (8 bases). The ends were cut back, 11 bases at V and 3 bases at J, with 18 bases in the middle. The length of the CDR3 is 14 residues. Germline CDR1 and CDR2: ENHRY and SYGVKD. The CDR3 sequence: CASRDSGSTDTQYF. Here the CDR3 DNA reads TGTGCCTCTCGGGACAGCGGGAGTACAGATACGCAGTATTTT.

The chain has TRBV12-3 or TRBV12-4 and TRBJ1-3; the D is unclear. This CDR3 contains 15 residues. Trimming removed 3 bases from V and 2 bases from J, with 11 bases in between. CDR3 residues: CASSFPLGTGNTIYF. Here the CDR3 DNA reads TGTGCCAGCAGTTTCCCTTTAGGGACTGGAAACACCATATATTTT.

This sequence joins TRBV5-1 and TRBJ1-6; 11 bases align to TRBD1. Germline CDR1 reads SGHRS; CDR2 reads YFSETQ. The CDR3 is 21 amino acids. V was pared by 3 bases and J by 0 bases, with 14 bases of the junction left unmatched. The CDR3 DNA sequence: TGCGCCAGCAGCTCGGGCAGTACCGGGACAGGGGGATTCTCCTATAATTCACCCCTCCACTTT. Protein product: CASSSGSTGTGGFSYNSPLHF.

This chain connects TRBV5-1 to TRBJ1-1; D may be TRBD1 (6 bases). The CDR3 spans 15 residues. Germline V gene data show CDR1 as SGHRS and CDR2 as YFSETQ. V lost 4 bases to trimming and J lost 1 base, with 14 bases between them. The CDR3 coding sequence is TGCGCCAGCAGCACCTATGGAGGGGGGAACACTGAAGCTTTCTTT. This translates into CASSTYGGGNTEAFF.

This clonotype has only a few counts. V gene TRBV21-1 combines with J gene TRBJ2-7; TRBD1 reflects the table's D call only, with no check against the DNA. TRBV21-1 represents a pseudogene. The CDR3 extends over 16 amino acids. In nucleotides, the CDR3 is TGTGCCAGCAGCAAAGTCTCGAGACAGGGGGGACACGAGCAGTACTTC. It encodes CASSKVSRQGGHEQYF.